This passage covers 18 T cell receptor beta chains from one sample sequenced in a study of regulatory T cells in long-lasting Graves disease. Time point noted: persistent/refractory GD, antithyroid drugs over 5 years with positive TRAb. From RNA extracted from PBMCs, the TCR library was made. Sequencing libraries for TCR beta were prepared with iRepertoire HTBI primers and Arm-PCR of CDR3 regions. TCRdb reanalysed the multiplex PCR reads using MiXCR and keeps one entry per CDR3 protein. The table shows 400,000 to 500,000 distinct CDR3 sequences, with around a fifth occurring only once. The sequenced sample was peripheral blood mononuclear cells (PBMCs), obtained when the disease was refractory, from a patient treated with antithyroid drugs. The receptors originated from a female donor with Graves disease.

The rearrangement links TRBV7-2 to TRBJ1-3; 7 nucleotides agree with TRBD1. Germline loops: CDR1 SGHTA, CDR2 FQGNSA. This CDR3 contains 14 residues. The trim removed 6 bases at V and 1 base at J, leaving 3 bases unmatched. CDR3 nucleotides: TGTGCCAGCAGGACAGGGTTTTCTGGAAACACCATATATTTT. This translates into CASRTGFSGNTIYF.

This chain joins TRBV5-6 and TRBJ1-1, with 7 bases aligning to TRBD1. This CDR3 has 16 amino acids. Germline CDR1 reads SGHDT; CDR2 reads YYEEEE. The V segment lost 1 base and the J segment 10 bases; nucleotides outside the gene matches: 16. This CDR3 is CASSLWGDSRRVGAFF. The CDR3 DNA reads TGTGCCAGCAGCTTGTGGGGGGACAGTCGGAGGGTTGGAGCTTTCTTT.

The chain is built from TRBV14 and TRBJ2-5, with 7 bases fitting TRBD1. Germline-derived CDR1 and CDR2 are SGHDN and FVKESK. The CDR3 consists of 17 residues. V lost 1 base, J lost 0 bases, and 8 bases stayed unmatched. The CDR3 DNA reads TGTGCCAGCAGCCAAGCCGCAGGGGGATTCAACCAAGAGACCCAGTACTTC. Protein sequence: CASSQAAGGFNQETQYF.

This clonotype was counted ten times or more. The V and J genes are TRBV24-1 and TRBJ1-1; TRBD1 is a possible D gene (5 bases). CDR1 and CDR2 (germline): KGHDR, SFDVKD. V gave up 3 bases and J gave up 1 base, with 5 bases separating them. CDR3 length: 13 residues. CDR3 DNA: TGTGCCACCAGTGATAGGGGGAACACTGAAGCTTTCTTT. It yields the protein CATSDRGNTEAFF.

This clonotype was recorded at least ten times. The chain combines TRBV30 with TRBJ1-2; D gene ambiguous. There are 14 residues in the CDR3. Germline CDR1 reads GTSNPN; CDR2 reads SVGIG (reference sequence). The germline V and J ends were trimmed by 1 base and 4 bases, with 13 bases remaining between them. The DNA of the CDR3 is TGTGCCTGGAGTGGGGTAGGTTGGATCTATGGCTACACCTTC. Its translation is CAWSGVGWIYGYTF. The full variable domain, completed using reference TRBV30 and TRBJ1-2, is SQTIHQWPATLVQPVGSPLSLECTVEGTSNPNLYWYRQAAGRGLQLLFYSVGIGQISSEVPQNLSASRPQDRQFILSSKKLLLSDSGFYLCAWSGVGWIYGYTFGSGTRLTVV.

The rearrangement links TRBV28 to TRBJ2-2, with TRBD2 as a possible D gene (5 bases). Germline assignment: CDR1 MDHEN and CDR2 SYDVKM. Between the trimmed V and J ends, which lost 2 bases and 4 bases, there was a span of 11 bases. The CDR3 covers 15 residues. CDR3 bases: TGTGCCAGCAGTTTAGAGGGAGATGCCACCGGGGAGCTGTTTTTT. This translates into CASSLEGDATGELFF.

This clonotype has ten or more counts. The chain joins TRBV7-2 to TRBJ2-5; a possible D gene is TRBD2 (6 bases). The ends were cut back, 5 bases at V and 5 bases at J, with 12 bases in the middle. Looked up from germline, CDR1 is SGHTA and CDR2 is FQGNSA. The CDR3 spans 13 residues. The DNA of the CDR3 is TGTGCCAGCAGCAAGACTAGATGGGAGACCCAGTACTTC. This gives the protein CASSKTRWETQYF. The variable domain in full, with the rest retrieved from reference TRBV7-2 and TRBJ2-5, is GAGVSQSPSNKVTEKGKDVELRCDPISGHTALYWYRQSLGQGLEFLIYFQGNSAPDKSGLPSDRFSAERTGGSVSTLTIQRTQQEDSAVYLCASSKTRWETQYFGPGTRLLVL.

This clonotype has at least ten counts. The chain recombines TRBV9 with TRBJ2-7; TRBD1 matches at 10 bases. The V gene end was trimmed by 3 bases and the J gene end by 7 bases; junction bases not matched to a gene: 10. CDR1 is SGDLS, CDR2 YYNGEE, per germline. The CDR3 totals 15 residues. The CDR3 DNA reads as TGTGCCAGCAGCGCTACCGGGACAGGGGTCGGGGAGCAGTACTTC. This codes for CASSATGTGVGEQYF. Variable domain in full (rest from reference TRBV9 and TRBJ2-7): DSGVTQTPKHLITATGQRVTLRCSPRSGDLSVYWYQQSLDQGLQFLIQYYNGEERAKGNILERFSAQQFPDLHSELNLSSLELGDSALYFCASSATGTGVGEQYFGPGTRLTVT.

This clonotype was seen more than once but under ten times. The J gene is TRBJ1-3, the V gene TRBV4-1, with D tentatively TRBD1 (5 bases). CDR1 and CDR2 from the germline V gene are MGHRA and YSYEKL. Trimming took off 3 bases at V and 4 bases at J, with 13 bases between the two ends. CDR3 length: 15 residues. DNA of the CDR3: TGCGCCAGCAGCCAGGCCCAGGGACCCGGAAACACCATATATTTT. Its translation: CASSQAQGPGNTIYF.

A few counts support this clonotype. The chain is built from TRBV28 and TRBJ1-3, with D uncertain. This CDR3 region has 16 residues. V was trimmed by 5 bases and J by 0 bases, leaving 14 bases between them. Looked up from germline, CDR1 is MDHEN and CDR2 is SYDVKM. For the CDR3, the DNA is TGTGCCAGCAGTCCGCGGGCCCGCCCCTCTGGAAACACCATATATTTT. This gives the protein CASSPRARPSGNTIYF.

CDR3 region: CATSRDLGGGLGTGELFF. For the CDR3, the DNA is TGTGCCACCAGCAGAGATTTGGGAGGGGGGCTAGGCACCGGGGAGCTGTTTTTT. The chain recombines TRBV15 with TRBJ2-2; D perhaps matches TRBD2 (7 bases). Germline values: CDR1 LNHNV, CDR2 YYDKDF (reference sequence). Between the trimmed V and J ends, which lost 0 bases and 4 bases, there was a span of 18 bases. This CDR3 region has 18 residues.

The chain uses TRBV6-6 and TRBJ2-5; 8 bases match TRBD1. Germline CDR1 reads MNHNY; CDR2 reads SVGAGI (reference sequence). The V segment lost 0 bases and the J segment 4 bases; nucleotides outside the gene matches: 7. The CDR3 runs to 16 residues. The DNA of the CDR3 is TGTGCCAGCAGTTACTCGGGGGCAGGGGGCGGAGAGACCCAGTACTTC. It codes for CASSYSGAGGGETQYF.

This clonotype showed up just a few times. Just one base apart from a much larger clone, this may be a read error. V gene TRBV10-1 combines with J gene TRBJ1-2; D is ambiguous. Germline V gene sequence: CDR1 WNHNN, CDR2 SYGVQD (reference sequence). This CDR3 is built from 14 residues. Trimming took 4 bases from V and 2 from J, leaving 11 bases between them. CDR3: CASSGGSINYGYTF. The CDR3 DNA is TGCGCCAGCAGTGGTGGGAGTATCAACTATGGCTACACCTTC.

This clonotype was counted at least ten times. The chain combines TRBV4-1 with TRBJ2-5; no clear D. This CDR3 has 12 residues. Trimming pared 0 bases from V and 3 bases from J, leaving 2 bases between. In germline, CDR1 is MGHRA, CDR2 YSYEKL. CDR3: CASSQDKETQYF. CDR3 nucleotide sequence: TGCGCCAGCAGCCAAGATAAAGAGACCCAGTACTTC.

J is TRBJ1-2 and V is TRBV28, with 7 bases fitting TRBD1. The CDR3 totals 12 residues. V dropped 4 bases and J dropped 7; count of bases not matched to a gene: 3. Germline V gene lookup returns CDR1 MDHEN and CDR2 SYDVKM. The CDR3 DNA follows: TGTGCCAGCAGTTCACGACAGGGTGGCTACACCTTC. This translates into CASSSRQGGYTF.

For the CDR3, the DNA is TGCAGTGCTAGAGGGCTAGCGGGAGTCCACGAGCAGTACTTC. This codes for CSARGLAGVHEQYF. The chain links TRBV20-1 to TRBJ2-7, with TRBD2 matching 10 bases. Unmatched junction bases numbered 5, after V lost 1 base and J lost 5 bases. The CDR3 contains 14 residues. Germline-derived CDR1 and CDR2 are DFQATT and SNEGSKA (reference sequence).

This clonotype appeared many times. This chain joins TRBV2 and TRBJ2-2; no reliable D call. V dropped 4 bases and J dropped 5 bases, with 11 bases sitting between them. The V gene's germline CDR1 is SNHLY and CDR2 FYNNEI. The CDR3 runs to 14 residues. DNA of the CDR3: TGTGCCAGCAGTGGATCGCTTGGAACCGGGGAGCTGTTTTTT. This encodes CASSGSLGTGELFF. Full variable domain (remainder filled in from reference TRBV2 and TRBJ2-2): EPEVTQTPSHQVTQMGQEVILRCVPISNHLYFYWYRQILGQKVEFLVSFYNNEISEKSEIFDDQFSVERPDGSNFTLKIRSTKLEDSAMYFCASSGSLGTGELFFGEGSRLTVL.

This chain links TRBV20-1 with TRBJ2-7; 8 bases line up with TRBD2. The CDR3 spans 14 residues. The V segment lost 0 bases and the J segment 3 bases; nucleotides outside the gene matches: 4. Germline assignment: CDR1 DFQATT and CDR2 SNEGSKA (reference sequence). The CDR3 coding sequence is TGCAGTGCTAGAGATATGAGCGGGAGCTACGAGCAGTACTTC. Amino acid sequence: CSARDMSGSYEQYF.